A single sample is the source of the 28 T cell receptor beta chains below, sequenced in a study of shared clonotypes between healthy human individuals. Clones were sequenced by immunoSEQ multiplex PCR, and TCRdb holds only the in-frame ones, with some missing. The table shows a few million clones, with approximately 96% occurring only once. Sequenced sample: naive CD4+ T cells sorted from blood. The subset here: CD45RA+ positively selected. These receptors came from a man younger than 35 in good health.

The rearrangement joins TRBV5-6 to TRBJ2-5, with D perhaps matching TRBD2 (5 bases). V lost 4 bases to trimming and J lost 5 bases, with 12 bases between them. This CDR3 is built from 13 residues. Germline CDR1 is SGHDT and CDR2 is YYEEEE. CDR3 nucleotide sequence: TGTGCCAGCAGCGAAGCAACGGGGGAGACCCAGTACTTC. It is translated as CASSEATGETQYF.

The chain uses TRBV30 and TRBJ1-4; D is uncertain. The ends were cut back, 2 bases at V and 8 bases at J, with 12 bases in the middle. The CDR3 covers 13 residues. Germline CDR1 and CDR2: GTSNPN and SVGIG (reference sequence). The CDR3 protein is CAWSWSNPEKLFF. In nucleotides, the CDR3 is TGTGCCTGGAGTTGGTCAAACCCGGAAAAACTGTTTTTT.

Comment on this clone: Other DNA variants within this sample encode the same CDR3. The gene calls are TRBV5-1 and TRBJ2-1; the D call may be TRBD1 or TRBD2 (6 bases each). With 2 bases removed from V and 2 bases from J, the gap between germline ends came to 11 bases. Germline CDR1 SGHRS, CDR2 YFSETQ. This CDR3 comprises 15 residues. In nucleotides, the CDR3 is TGCGCCAGCAGCTTAGACGGGGGCACCTACAATGAGCAGTTCTTC. The encoded protein is CASSLDGGTYNEQFF. Complete variable domain (other parts from reference TRBV5-1 and TRBJ2-1): KAGVTQTPRYLIKTRGQQVTLSCSPISGHRSVSWYQQTPGQGLQFLFEYFSETQRNKGNFPGRFSGRQFSNSRSEMNVSTLELGDSALYLCASSLDGGTYNEQFFGPGTRLTVL.

A word on this clone: This specimen includes other DNA sequences encoding the same CDR3. The genes are TRBV7-8 and TRBJ2-3; D is unclear. Between the trimmed V and J ends, which lost 5 bases and 0 bases, there was a span of 3 bases. CDR1 and CDR2 from the germline V gene are SGHVS and FQNEAQ. This CDR3 has 12 residues. This CDR3 reads CASSPSTDTQYF. DNA of the CDR3: TGTGCCAGCAGCCCGAGCACAGATACGCAGTATTTT.

The chain recombines TRBV10-3 with TRBJ1-2; no definite D call. V lost 0 bases and J 1 base, leaving 12 bases between the germline ends. The germline gives CDR1 ENHRY, CDR2 SYGVKD. The CDR3 extends over 16 amino acids. CDR3 in DNA: TGTGCCATCAGTGAGTCCGGAGGGCTGCATAACTATGGCTACACCTTC. Protein sequence: CAISESGGLHNYGYTF.

The rearrangement joins TRBV6-6 to TRBJ1-2; D not resolved. The CDR3 is 14 amino acids. Trimming cost V 4 bases and J 2 bases, with 11 bases left between them. Germline assignment: CDR1 MNHNY and CDR2 SVGAGI (reference sequence). CDR3 residues: CASSLRPINYGYTF. The CDR3 region has the DNA TGTGCCAGCAGTTTGCGGCCGATAAACTATGGCTACACCTTC.

Only one count was recorded for this clone. The chain employs TRBV4-1 and TRBJ2-5; a weak D match, TRBD2 (5 bases). This CDR3 has 13 residues. V shed 8 bases and J shed 1 base, with 11 bases lying between them. Germline-derived CDR1 and CDR2 are MGHRA and YSYEKL. The CDR3 is CASGLGPQETQYF. CDR3 nucleotides: TGCGCCAGCGGACTCGGGCCCCAAGAGACCCAGTACTTC.

This chain connects TRBV19 to TRBJ1-6; D might be TRBD1 (6 bases). Germline V gene lookup returns CDR1 LNHDA and CDR2 SQIVND (reference sequence). The V and J ends lost 4 bases and 2 bases respectively, with 12 bases between them. CDR3 length equals 16 residues. The CDR3 reads CASSTTGNTYNSPLHF. The DNA for the CDR3 is TGTGCCAGTAGTACCACAGGGAACACCTATAATTCACCCCTCCACTTT.

This clone was recorded once. Other DNA sequences in this sample translate to the same CDR3. The chain employs TRBV19 and TRBJ2-3, with D possibly being TRBD1 or TRBD2 (5 bases each). Trimming stripped 6 bases from V and 2 bases from J, with 9 bases between. The CDR3 totals 13 residues. Per the germline V gene, CDR1 is LNHDA and CDR2 is SQIVND (reference sequence). The DNA for the CDR3 is TGTGCCAGTAGAAGAGGGGTCACAGATACGCAGTATTTT. It specifies CASRRGVTDTQYF.

This chain links TRBV27 with TRBJ2-7; 10 bases fit TRBD1. V dropped 2 bases and J dropped 3; count of bases not matched to a gene: 7. The CDR3 is 16 residues long. CDR1 is MNHEY and CDR2 is SMNVEV in the germline V gene (reference sequence). As DNA, the CDR3 is TGTGCCAGCAGTTTAGGGAGATGGACAGGGGGCTACGAGCAGTACTTC. Protein sequence: CASSLGRWTGGYEQYF.

This chain uses TRBV18 with TRBJ2-2; the match to TRBD1 covers 8 bases. The junction had 3 bases not matched to a gene; V was cut back by 5 bases and J by 4 bases. The length of the CDR3 is 14 residues. The V gene's germline CDR1 is KGHSH and CDR2 LQKENI. CDR3 DNA sequence: TGTGCCAGCTCATTCACAGGGGGCACCGGGGAGCTGTTTTTT. It encodes CASSFTGGTGELFF.

The chain links TRBV11-2 to TRBJ2-1; no clear D. Trimming shortened V by 0 bases and J by 12 bases, and 15 bases separated the two germline ends. CDR1 and CDR2 (germline): SGHAT, FQNNGV. There are 14 residues in the CDR3. This chain's CDR3 is CASSLDRTTSWQFF. The CDR3 DNA reads as TGTGCCAGCAGCTTAGATCGGACGACATCCTGGCAGTTCTTC. Drawing the rest from reference TRBV11-2 and TRBJ2-1, the complete variable domain is EAGVAQSPRYKIIEKRQSVAFWCNPISGHATLYWYQQILGQGPKLLIQFQNNGVVDDSQLPKDRFSAERLKGVDSTLKIQPAKLEDSAVYLCASSLDRTTSWQFFGPGTRLTVL.

This sequence joins TRBV9 and TRBJ2-1; D assignment may be TRBD1 or TRBD2 (5 bases each). The germline V gene encodes CDR1 SGDLS and CDR2 YYNGEE. The CDR3 runs to 15 residues. With 1 base removed from V and 4 bases from J, the gap between germline ends came to 12 bases. The CDR3 is CASSVTGDHYNEQFF. The CDR3 DNA is TGTGCCAGCAGCGTAACTGGGGACCATTACAATGAGCAGTTCTTC. Complete variable domain (other parts from reference TRBV9 and TRBJ2-1): DSGVTQTPKHLITATGQRVTLRCSPRSGDLSVYWYQQSLDQGLQFLIQYYNGEERAKGNILERFSAQQFPDLHSELNLSSLELGDSALYFCASSVTGDHYNEQFFGPGTRLTVL.

The V and J genes are TRBV4-1 and TRBJ2-1, with 12 bases fitting TRBD2. The CDR3 runs to 19 residues. V gave up 0 bases and J gave up 2 bases; unmatched junction bases: 8. Germline CDR1 MGHRA, CDR2 YSYEKL. Here the CDR3 reads CASSQDLERTSGAYNEQFF. CDR3 coding DNA: TGCGCCAGCAGCCAAGATTTGGAAAGGACTAGCGGGGCCTACAATGAGCAGTTCTTC.

The V and J genes are TRBV6-5 and TRBJ2-7; tentatively, D is TRBD1 (6 bases). The CDR3 runs to 16 residues. CDR1 is MNHEY, CDR2 SVGAGI, per germline. V was cut by 0 bases and J by 1 base, with 13 bases left in between. For the CDR3, the DNA is TGTGCCAGCAGTTACTCGGGGTACGGGACATCCTACGAGCAGTACTTC. It is translated as CASSYSGYGTSYEQYF.

Details on this clone: The identical CDR3 is also encoded by other nucleotide sequences in the sample. V is TRBV7-9 and J is TRBJ1-2, with D perhaps TRBD1 (6 bases). Trimming shortened V by 0 bases and J by 5 bases, and 7 bases separated the two germline ends. In germline, CDR1 is SEHNR, CDR2 FQNEAQ (reference sequence). The CDR3 length is 13 residues. Here the CDR3 reads CASSLAGQYGYTF. CDR3 in DNA: TGTGCCAGCAGCTTAGCCGGACAGTATGGCTACACCTTC.

The V call is TRBV5-1, the J call TRBJ2-7; 8 positions match TRBD2. Germline CDR1 reads SGHRS; CDR2 reads YFSETQ. This CDR3 has 15 residues. Trimming removed 4 bases from V and 4 bases from J; junction bases left unmatched: 10. The CDR3 DNA reads as TGCGCCAGCAGCGTATTCAGCGGGAGTAGTTACGAGCAGTACTTC. It encodes CASSVFSGSSYEQYF.

This sequence joins TRBV5-1 and TRBJ1-5; tentatively, D is TRBD1 (6 bases). The CDR3 consists of 15 residues. CDR1 and CDR2 (germline): SGHRS, YFSETQ. The V and J ends lost 4 bases and 6 bases respectively, with 17 bases between them. CDR3 nucleotides: TGCGCCAGCAGCCCGGAGGGGGGTTTAAGTCAGCCCCAGCATTTT. It yields the protein CASSPEGGLSQPQHF.

The CDR3 DNA is TGCGCCAGCAGCCGATCCGGTAAAGCGGATACGCAGTATTTT. Protein product: CASSRSGKADTQYF. This chain joins TRBV4-3 and TRBJ2-3; D is unclear. V shed 4 bases and J shed 6 bases, with 14 bases lying between them. This CDR3 contains 14 residues. Germline CDR1 LGHNA, CDR2 YSLEER.

This clone was seen only once. CDR3 region: CASSAPGQYGYTF. CDR3 DNA sequence: TGTGCCAGCAGTGCACCGGGACAGTATGGCTACACCTTC. V gene TRBV6-5 combines with J gene TRBJ1-2; TRBD1 aligns across 7 bases. Trimming took 5 bases from V and 5 from J; bases not matched to a gene: 5. The CDR3 extends over 13 amino acids. Per the germline V gene, CDR1 is MNHEY and CDR2 is SVGAGI.

In regard to this clone: Different DNA sequences within this sample yield the same CDR3. This chain uses TRBV7-6 with TRBJ2-2, with D perhaps matching TRBD2 (6 bases). V was shortened by 3 bases and J by 2 bases, with 10 bases between the two germline ends. This CDR3 contains 15 residues. From germline, CDR1 is SGHVS and CDR2 FNYEAQ. This chain's CDR3 is CASSFGGTNTGELFF. In DNA form, the CDR3 reads TGTGCCAGCAGCTTTGGGGGGACCAACACCGGGGAGCTGTTTTTT. Combining the CDR3 with reference TRBV7-6 and TRBJ2-2 gives the whole variable domain GAGVSQSPRYKVTKRGQDVALRCDPISGHVSLYWYRQALGQGPEFLTYFNYEAQQDKSGLPNDRFSAERPEGSISTLTIQRTEQRDSAMYRCASSFGGTNTGELFFGEGSRLTVL.

V is TRBV2 and J is TRBJ1-2; no clear D gene. Germline-derived CDR1 and CDR2 are SNHLY and FYNNEI. This CDR3 is built from 14 residues. V was pared by 3 bases and J by 2 bases, with 10 bases between. CDR3 amino acids: CASSERAANYGYTF. The CDR3 DNA is TGTGCCAGCAGTGAGCGGGCGGCCAACTATGGCTACACCTTC. The full variable domain, its missing parts supplied by reference TRBV2 and TRBJ1-2, is EPEVTQTPSHQVTQMGQEVILRCVPISNHLYFYWYRQILGQKVEFLVSFYNNEISEKSEIFDDQFSVERPDGSNFTLKIRSTKLEDSAMYFCASSERAANYGYTFGSGTRLTVV.

This clone has just one count. The rearrangement links TRBV2 to TRBJ2-3; 9 bases agree with TRBD2. CDR1 SNHLY and CDR2 FYNNEI come from the germline V gene. CDR3 size: 15 residues. Trimming cost V 7 bases and J 4 bases; bases outside gene matches: 9. The CDR3: CASTVSGSLADTQYF. The CDR3 bases are TGTGCCAGCACGGTTAGCGGGAGTTTGGCAGATACGCAGTATTTT.

In this sample, this clone turned up once. The CDR3 reads CASSKGRNTQYF. CDR3 DNA sequence: TGTGCCAGCAGCAAAGGACGTAATACGCAGTATTTT. The chain couples TRBV6-5 to TRBJ2-3, with D hard to call. The V gene's germline CDR1 is MNHEY and CDR2 SVGAGI. There are 12 residues in the CDR3. The V end lost 6 bases, the J end lost 7 bases, and 11 bases lay between the germline ends.

The chain has TRBV7-9 and TRBJ2-4, with 10 bases that match TRBD2. CDR3 length equals 18 residues. CDR1 and CDR2 from the germline V gene are SEHNR and FQNEAQ (reference sequence). The J segment lost 4 bases and the V segment lost 1 base, leaving 10 bases of the junction unmatched. In nucleotides, the CDR3 is TGTGCCAGCAGCTTAGGCTTAACTAGCGGGGACAGAAAAAACATTCAGTACTTC. Translation gives CASSLGLTSGDRKNIQYF.

This chain connects TRBV10-3 to TRBJ2-3; 7 positions agree with TRBD1. The CDR3 contains 15 residues. Per germline, CDR1 ENHRY and CDR2 SYGVKD. With 6 bases clipped from V and 8 bases from J, the junction kept 14 bases outside the gene matches. The CDR3 loop reads CAIRGTDHPTGTQYF. The CDR3 coding sequence is TGTGCCATCAGGGGGACAGACCACCCCACTGGTACGCAGTATTTT.

The rearrangement joins TRBV18 to TRBJ1-1, with unresolved D. Germline CDR1 and CDR2: KGHSH and LQKENI. The CDR3 consists of 13 residues. Trimming cost V 5 bases and J 1 base, with 8 bases left between them. The CDR3 reads CASSANPNTEAFF. CDR3 nucleotide sequence: TGTGCCAGCTCAGCCAACCCGAACACTGAAGCTTTCTTT.

The rearrangement links TRBV7-6 to TRBJ2-6, with D hard to call. Looked up from germline, CDR1 is SGHVS and CDR2 is FNYEAQ. Trimming took off 0 bases at V and 1 base at J, with 7 bases between the two ends. CDR3 length: 16 amino acids. The CDR3 loop is CASSLAIQSGANVLTF. The CDR3 DNA reads TGTGCCAGCAGCTTAGCGATCCAATCTGGGGCCAACGTCCTGACTTTC.